A selection of T cell receptor beta chains follows, all from one sample in a study of siplizumab effects on memory and regulatory T cells. Measured with immunoSEQ multiplex PCR; TCRdb has only the in-frame clones, and not every one. The data hold 70,000 to 95,000 clones, with 85% to 90% observed a single time. Specimen: CD4+ T cells sorted from blood. Every receptor here comes from a human donor in good health. The CDR3 runs from the conserved cysteine through the conserved F or W. A D gene is named only where the DNA matches it firmly. Only some rows state a clone size, as once, few, many or a class for expanded clones.

V	J	D	size	CDR3	DNA
TRBV6-1	TRBJ1-1	NA	NA	CASSEALRRQHTEAFF	TGTGCCAGCAGTGAAGCGCTTAGGAGACAGCACACTGAAGCTTTCTTT
TRBV5-4	TRBJ2-7	TRBD2	few	CASSLLAGGPEQYF	TGTGCCAGCAGCCTCCTAGCGGGAGGGCCCGAGCAGTACTTC
TRBV27	TRBJ2-1	NA	NA	CASSPPLGRGSPHEQFF	TGTGCCAGCAGTCCCCCCCTGGGCAGGGGATCTCCACATGAGCAGTTCTTC
TRBV12-5	TRBJ1-5	NA	NA	CASGSGYQPQHF	TGTGCTAGTGGTTCCGGATATCAGCCCCAGCATTTT
TRBV29-1	TRBJ2-1	NA	NA	CSVPLAYPLNEQFF	TGCAGCGTTCCCCTAGCCTACCCTCTCAATGAGCAGTTCTTC
TRBV7-3	TRBJ2-2	TRBD1	NA	CASSLDRGRYTGELFF	TGTGCCAGCAGCTTAGACAGGGGGCGATACACCGGGGAGCTGTTTTTT
TRBV5-5	TRBJ2-5	TRBD2	NA	CASSLAGSGRAGGTQYF	TGTGCCAGCAGCTTGGCGGGTAGCGGGAGGGCCGGGGGGACCCAGTACTTC
TRBV2	TRBJ2-7	NA	NA	CATRGNRGSNEQYF	TGTGCCACGAGGGGCAACAGAGGATCCAACGAGCAGTACTTC
TRBV9	TRBJ2-5	NA	NA	CASSLGGPKETQYF	TGTGCCAGCAGCCTAGGAGGGCCGAAAGAGACCCAGTACTTC
TRBV11-2	TRBJ2-1	TRBD2	NA	CASSSIMTSRESSYNEQFF	TGTGCCAGCAGCTCAATAATGACTAGCCGGGAGAGCTCCTACAATGAGCAGTTCTTC
TRBV18	TRBJ2-1	TRBD1	NA	CASAEGTGHPNEQFF	TGTGCCAGCGCCGAAGGGACAGGGCACCCCAATGAGCAGTTCTTC
TRBV7-8	TRBJ2-7	TRBD2	NA	CASSLSPSGTYEQYF	TGTGCCAGCAGCTTATCGCCTAGCGGAACCTACGAGCAGTACTTC
TRBV19	TRBJ2-7	NA	once	CASSVRDSITYEQYF	TGTGCCAGTAGTGTCCGGGACTCCATTACCTACGAGCAGTACTTC
TRBV7-1	TRBJ1-2	NA	NA	CASSLGDVGYTF	TGTGCCAGCAGCTTGGGAGACGTTGGCTACACCTTC
TRBV19	TRBJ2-7	NA	NA	CATSRDTTYEQYF	TGTGCCACCTCCCGGGACACAACCTACGAGCAGTACTTC
TRBV30	TRBJ2-1	NA	NA	CAWSMWDEQFF	TGTGCCTGGAGTATGTGGGATGAGCAGTTCTTC
TRBV7-9	TRBJ2-5	NA	NA	CASSLRRQLKETQYF	TGTGCCAGCAGCCTCAGGAGGCAGTTGAAAGAGACCCAGTACTTC
TRBV30	TRBJ1-6	NA	NA	CAWSPGLSPLHF	TGTGCCTGGAGTCCCGGACTGTCACCCCTCCACTTT
TRBV27	TRBJ1-2	NA	NA	CASRPTVAGGYTF	TGTGCCAGCAGACCGACAGTGGCGGGGGGCTACACCTTC
TRBV11-3	TRBJ2-7	TRBD1	NA	CASSLVGTGGAWYEQYF	TGTGCCAGCAGCTTAGTTGGGACAGGGGGAGCGTGGTACGAGCAGTACTTC
TRBV18	TRBJ1-1	NA	NA	CASSPQGWLWTTEAFF	TGTGCCAGCTCACCACAGGGTTGGTTGTGGACCACTGAAGCTTTCTTT
TRBV19	TRBJ2-1	TRBD2	NA	CASSIFLAGSGEQFF	TGTGCCAGTAGTATTTTCCTAGCGGGATCTGGTGAGCAGTTCTTC
TRBV6-5	TRBJ2-2	TRBD2	NA	CASNRGRQTGELFF	TGTGCCAGCAATCGCGGGAGGCAAACCGGGGAGCTGTTTTTT
TRBV11-2	TRBJ2-1	NA	NA	CASSLVGSTYNEQFF	TGTGCCAGCAGCTTAGTCGGCAGTACCTACAATGAGCAGTTCTTC
TRBV29-1	TRBJ1-2	TRBD1	NA	CSVVGTGYYGYTF	TGCAGCGTTGTAGGGACAGGGTACTATGGCTACACCTTC
TRBV19	TRBJ1-5	NA	few	CASSPRVRDNQPQHF	TGTGCCAGTAGTCCCCGAGTCAGGGACAATCAGCCCCAGCATTTT
TRBV2	TRBJ2-3	TRBD2	NA	CASSQGLAGVVDTQYF	TGTGCCAGCAGTCAGGGACTAGCGGGAGTGGTAGATACGCAGTATTTT
TRBV18	TRBJ1-2	NA	NA	CASSPSDYGYTF	TGTGCCAGCTCACCATCCGACTATGGCTACACCTTC
TRBV28	TRBJ2-7	TRBD1	NA	CASSSPGTGFHEQYF	TGTGCCAGCAGTTCCCCCGGGACAGGGTTCCACGAGCAGTACTTC
TRBV19	TRBJ2-1	TRBD2	NA	CASSIRLAGYNEQFF	TGTGCCAGTAGTATCCGACTAGCGGGATACAATGAGCAGTTCTTC
TRBV14	TRBJ2-2	NA	few	CASSQHYTGELFF	TGTGCCAGCAGCCAACATTACACCGGGGAGCTGTTTTTT
TRBV2	TRBJ2-1	NA	NA	CATMLQNEQFF	TGTGCCACCATGCTACAAAATGAGCAGTTCTTC
TRBV28	TRBJ1-5	TRBD1	NA	CASILDRGNQPQHF	TGTGCCAGCATCCTGGACAGGGGTAATCAGCCCCAGCATTTT
TRBV7-8	TRBJ2-5	NA	NA	CASRLLQETQYF	TGTGCCAGCAGACTTCTTCAGGAGACCCAGTACTTC
TRBV28	TRBJ2-3	NA	NA	CASSLLVTIYTDTQYF	TGTGCCAGCAGTTTACTCGTGACAATCTACACAGATACGCAGTATTTT
TRBV20-1	TRBJ1-1	NA	few	CSLRPRDEAFF	TGCAGTCTACGGCCCCGGGATGAAGCTTTCTTT
TRBV2	TRBJ2-7	TRBD1	NA	CASTAQGGAGLIEQYF	TGTGCCAGCACCGCACAGGGGGGAGCGGGCCTTATCGAGCAGTACTTC
TRBV18	TRBJ1-3	NA	NA	CASSPGQGNTIYF	TGTGCCAGCTCACCCGGGCAGGGAAACACCATATATTTT
TRBV11-2	TRBJ1-1	NA	NA	CASSLVNRVSEAFF	TGTGCCAGCAGCTTAGTAAACAGGGTGTCTGAAGCTTTCTTT
TRBV29-1	TRBJ2-1	TRBD1	NA	CSVRQGGEQFF	TGCAGCGTTAGACAGGGCGGTGAGCAGTTCTTC
TRBV11-2	TRBJ2-7	TRBD2	few	CASSLEAGAKYEQYF	TGTGCCAGCAGCTTAGAAGCGGGAGCAAAGTACGAGCAGTACTTC
TRBV5-1	TRBJ2-5	NA	NA	CASSLVANQETQYF	TGCGCCAGCAGCTTGGTGGCAAACCAAGAGACCCAGTACTTC
TRBV15	TRBJ1-6	NA	NA	CATSRGAASSYNSPLHF	TGTGCCACCAGCAGAGGGGCGGCTAGCTCCTATAATTCACCCCTCCACTTT
TRBV29-1	TRBJ2-1	NA	NA	CSAKDWGNNEQFF	TGCAGCGCGAAAGACTGGGGAAACAATGAGCAGTTCTTC
TRBV5-1	TRBJ2-1	NA	NA	CASSNIAGEQFF	TGCGCCAGCAGCAACATCGCCGGTGAGCAGTTCTTC
TRBV4-1	TRBJ1-2	TRBD1	NA	CASSDQGAVGYTF	TGCGCCAGCAGCGACCAGGGGGCAGTGGGCTACACCTTC
TRBV4-1	TRBJ1-1	NA	NA	CASSAGSAEAFF	TGCGCCAGCAGCGCGGGCTCGGCTGAAGCTTTCTTT
TRBV7-2	TRBJ1-5	NA	NA	CASSNWGGQPQHF	TGTGCCAGCAGCAATTGGGGGGGGCAGCCCCAGCATTTT
TRBV2	TRBJ2-7	TRBD1	NA	CASSRLDRSEQYF	TGTGCCAGCTCGCGACTGGACAGGTCCGAGCAGTACTTC